This entry lists 2 T cell receptor beta chains sequenced from one sample in a study of blood T cells in healthy people across ages. PCR was performed a second time for about 7 to 12 cycles using a sample-barcoded 5' primer and a J-beta primer mix. TCRdb reanalysed the 5' RACE reads using MiXCR and keeps one entry per CDR3 protein. The sample records fewer than 800,000 distinct CDR3 sequences, 45% to 50% being singletons. The material sequenced was blood. The receptor set was obtained from a woman aged 55-70 years in good health.

This clonotype appeared many times. V usage is TRBV6-2 or TRBV6-3 and J usage is TRBJ2-5; D is tentatively TRBD1 or TRBD2 (5 bases each). The V end lost 6 bases, the J end lost 2 bases, and 16 bases lay between the germline ends. The CDR3 extends over 15 amino acids. CDR1 is MNHEY, CDR2 SVGEGT, per germline. The DNA of the CDR3 is TGTGCCAGCAGCTCCCACCGGGGACGGCAAGAGACCCAGTACTTC. Translation gives CASSSHRGRQETQYF.

This sequence joins TRBV4-3 and TRBJ2-1; 10 bases map to TRBD2. The germline gives CDR1 LGHNA, CDR2 YSLEER. The CDR3 covers 16 residues. V dropped 0 bases and J dropped 9; count of bases not matched to a gene: 8. DNA of the CDR3: TGCGCCAGCAGCCAAGACGCTAGCGGGAGTCACGTTGAGCAGTTCTTC. Its translation: CASSQDASGSHVEQFF.